The 22 T cell receptor beta chains below come from one sample, sequenced in a study of T cell repertoires in cytomegalovirus infection. From the reads, TCRdb called clonotypes with MiXCR, one entry per CDR3 protein. The sample records some 680,000 distinct CDR3 sequences, 35% to 45% being singletons. Sequences were obtained from PBMCs. The origin of the receptors is a human donor in good health (CMV status not recorded). Some clones in this sample may be carry-over from other donors' samples.

Comment on this clonotype: This may come from a read error, since a much larger clone is one base off. Because it lacks the conserved phenylalanine or tryptophan at the end, this CDR3 is likely a read error. This chain joins TRBV7-2 and TRBJ1-5, with 9 nucleotides matching TRBD1. The CDR3 has 15 amino acids. Germline loops: CDR1 SGHTA, CDR2 FQGNSA. Unmatched junction bases numbered 7, after V lost 5 bases and J lost 5 bases. The CDR3 DNA reads TGTGCCAGCAGCCCGGGGACAGGGCAATATCAGCCCCAGCATTTG. It is translated as CASSPGTGQYQPQHL.

This rearrangement joins TRBV2 to TRBJ2-4; 12 nucleotides agree with TRBD2. The CDR3 consists of 16 residues. From germline, CDR1 is SNHLY and CDR2 FYNNEI. Unmatched junction bases numbered 5, after V lost 6 bases and J lost 2 bases. The CDR3 DNA is TGTGCCAGCAGGGAGACTAGCGGGGGACCCAAAAACATTCAGTACTTC. This sequence encodes CASRETSGGPKNIQYF.

Worth noting for this clonotype: The conserved final phenylalanine or tryptophan is absent from the CDR3, which likely points to a read error. J is TRBJ2-7 and V is TRBV7-6; weak D call: TRBD2 (5 bases). This CDR3 is 16 amino acids long. Germline V gene data show CDR1 as SGHVS and CDR2 as FNYEAQ. Trimming shortened V by 1 base and J by 4 bases, and 17 bases separated the two germline ends. This CDR3 reads CASSLVSRGVGYEQYL. The CDR3 DNA sequence: TGTGCCAGCAGCTTAGTGTCCCGGGGTGTAGGTTACGAGCAGTACTTA.

The chain combines TRBV7-6 with TRBJ1-5; D is ambiguous. V lost 4 bases and J 2 bases, leaving 9 bases between the germline ends. From germline, CDR1 is SGHVS and CDR2 FNYEAQ. The length of the CDR3 is 14 residues. Here the CDR3 DNA reads TGTGCCAGCAGCTCTGGACCGGGCAATCAGCCCCAGCATTTT. Amino acid sequence: CASSSGPGNQPQHF.

This clonotype was counted only a few times. This rearrangement joins TRBV11-2 to TRBJ2-1; D call uncertain. This CDR3 contains 13 residues. Germline assignment: CDR1 SGHAT and CDR2 FQNNGV. V lost 4 bases and J lost 6, with 10 bases in between. Written as DNA, the CDR3 is TGTGCCAGCAGCTCCGACCCGACCAATGAGCAGTTCTTC. This translates into CASSSDPTNEQFF.

This clonotype turned up a few times. The J gene is TRBJ1-5, the V gene TRBV5-6; 7 nucleotides agree with TRBD1. J lost 3 bases, V lost 4 bases, and 10 bases had no gene match. Germline CDR1 is SGHDT and CDR2 is YYEEEE. The CDR3 contains 16 residues. The CDR3 reads CASSITPGTVNQPQHF. DNA for the CDR3: TGTGCCAGCAGCATAACGCCCGGGACAGTCAATCAGCCCCAGCATTTT.

There are a few counts of this clonotype. Germline and junction disagree at one end, which may indicate a read error. The chain couples TRBV6-6 to TRBJ2-7; D gene unclear. The CDR3 has 14 amino acids. Germline V lookup: CDR1 MNHNY, CDR2 SVGAGI (reference sequence). CDR3 coding DNA: TGTGCCAGCAGTTACTCGATCCTCTCCAACGAGCAGTACTTC. This gives the protein CASSYSILSNEQYF.

Of note for this clonotype: A much larger clone differs from this one at a single base, so this may be a read error. This chain joins TRBV2 and TRBJ2-5; no clear D gene. The CDR3 is 10 residues long. In germline, CDR1 is SNHLY, CDR2 FYNNEI. V shed 4 bases and J shed 6 bases, with 3 bases lying between them. In nucleotides, the CDR3 is TGTGCCAGCAGTGCGAAGACCCAGTACTTC. It translates to CASSAKTQYF.

The V call is TRBV19, the J call TRBJ2-5; 7 nucleotides line up with TRBD1. J gave up 4 bases and V 5 bases, and 4 bases lay outside the gene matches. The V gene's germline CDR1 is LNHDA and CDR2 SQIVND (reference sequence). This CDR3 comprises 13 residues. CDR3 bases: TGTGCCAGTAGTCCCCACAGGGGAGAGACCCAGTACTTC. This sequence encodes CASSPHRGETQYF.

A word on this clonotype: As the CDR3 is not closed by the conserved phenylalanine or tryptophan, this likely results from a read error. This chain links TRBV10-3 with TRBJ1-5, with D unclear. Germline loops: CDR1 ENHRY, CDR2 SYGVKD. The V and J ends lost 11 bases and 6 bases respectively, with 23 bases between them. The CDR3 covers 15 residues. The CDR3 bases are TGTGCCGTCTCGGGCAACGTGGGAAGTGGTCAGCCCCAGCATTCT. Its protein is CAVSGNVGSGQPQHS.

J is TRBJ2-5 and V is TRBV19; D is possibly TRBD1 or TRBD2 (5 bases each). Germline-derived CDR1 and CDR2 are LNHDA and SQIVND (reference sequence). The V and J ends lost 3 bases and 5 bases respectively, with 16 bases between them. The CDR3 length is 15 residues. CDR3 DNA sequence: TGTGCCAGTAGTATGGGGACCTCAGCGAGGGAGACCCAGTACTTC. It specifies CASSMGTSARETQYF.

As regards this clonotype: The CDR3 does not close with the conserved phenylalanine or tryptophan, likely indicating a read error. This chain joins TRBV7-2 and TRBJ2-1; 12 nucleotides align to TRBD2. Germline lookup yields CDR1 SGHTA and CDR2 FQGNSA. The CDR3 has 18 residues. With 1 base clipped from V and 0 bases from J, the junction kept 4 bases outside the gene matches. CDR3 nucleotides: TGTGCCAGCAGCTTAGACGCTAGCGGGAGGGGCTCCTACAATGAGCAGTTCTTA. Protein: CASSLDASGRGSYNEQFL.

As for this clonotype: A read error may produce the germline difference seen at one junction end. The CDR3 region is CASGLRGAGGQFF. The CDR3 region has the DNA TGTGCCAGCGGCTTGAGGGGGGCGGGGGGGCAGTTCTTC. The genes are TRBV7-8 and TRBJ2-1; 8 bases line up with TRBD2. CDR3 length: 13 residues. Germline CDR1 is SGHVS and CDR2 is FQNEAQ.

The rearrangement links TRBV18 to TRBJ2-7, with D unresolved. Germline V CDR1 and CDR2: KGHSH, LQKENI. The CDR3 loop spans 15 amino acids. V lost 6 bases to trimming and J lost 9 bases, with 24 bases between them. Here the CDR3 DNA reads TGTGCCAGCTCCCCCAGTGGATCGTTGACATCGGGGCAGTACTTC. It translates to CASSPSGSLTSGQYF.

Note on this clonotype: At one end, the junction sequence differs from germline, possibly due to a read error. V gene TRBV15 combines with J gene TRBJ1-4; D call uncertain. This CDR3 is 14 amino acids long. Germline-derived CDR1 and CDR2 are LNHNV and YYDKDF (reference sequence). CDR3: CATIRDLAREKLFF. The CDR3 DNA reads as TGTGCCACCATCAGAGATCTGGCGAGAGAAAAACTGTTTTTT. Full variable domain (missing parts from reference TRBV15 and TRBJ1-4): DAMVIQNPRYQVTQFGKPVTLSCSQTLNHNVMYWYQQKSSQAPKLLFHYYDKDFNNEADTPDNFQSRRPNTSFCFLDIRSPGLGDTAMYLCATIRDLAREKLFFGSGTQLSVL.

The CDR3 is CASRSGTWTDTQYF. In DNA, the CDR3 is TGTGCCAGTAGGTCTGGGACGTGGACAGATACGCAGTATTTT. This chain joins TRBV19 and TRBJ2-3, with D perhaps TRBD1 or TRBD2 (5 bases each). Trimming pared 6 bases from V and 3 bases from J, leaving 13 bases between. The CDR3 has 14 residues. The germline V gene encodes CDR1 LNHDA and CDR2 SQIVND (reference sequence).

This clonotype was seen a single time. The CDR3 spells CSVELGRDQPQHF. Here the CDR3 DNA reads TGCAGCGTTGAACTGGGCAGGGATCAGCCCCAGCATTTT. The rearrangement uses TRBV29-1 and TRBJ1-5; D is perhaps TRBD1 (5 bases). This CDR3 contains 13 residues. Trimming shortened V by 2 bases and J by 5 bases, and 10 bases separated the two germline ends. Germline V gene lookup returns CDR1 SQVTM and CDR2 ANQGSEA.

The J gene is TRBJ1-2, the V gene TRBV28; the match to TRBD1 covers 8 bases. The trim removed 5 bases at V and 4 bases at J, leaving 12 bases unmatched. Germline V gives CDR1 MDHEN, CDR2 SYDVKM. This CDR3 has 16 residues. In DNA, the CDR3 is TGTGCCAGCAGTCTCGACCGGACAGGGCAGGTCTATGGCTACACCTTC. This codes for CASSLDRTGQVYGYTF.

The V gene is TRBV5-1, the J gene TRBJ2-7, with a weak D call TRBD1 (6 bases). Germline CDR1 is SGHRS and CDR2 is YFSETQ. Trimming removed 4 bases from V and 0 bases from J, with 14 bases in between. CDR3 length: 15 residues. The CDR3 reads CASSRTGPSSYEQYF. The CDR3 coding sequence is TGCGCCAGCAGCCGTACAGGGCCAAGCTCCTACGAGCAGTACTTC. Combining the CDR3 with reference TRBV5-1 and TRBJ2-7 gives the whole variable domain KAGVTQTPRYLIKTRGQQVTLSCSPISGHRSVSWYQQTPGQGLQFLFEYFSETQRNKGNFPGRFSGRQFSNSRSEMNVSTLELGDSALYLCASSRTGPSSYEQYFGPGTRLTVT.

This clonotype was found a few times. This chain connects TRBV6-6 to TRBJ2-1; 7 nucleotides agree with TRBD2. The CDR3 extends over 15 amino acids. Germline assignment: CDR1 MNHNY and CDR2 SVGAGI (reference sequence). Losses at the gene ends were 5 bases for V and 5 bases for J; bases not matched to a gene: 9. DNA of the CDR3: TGTGCCAGCAGTCGCCTGCGGGAGCAGAACAATGAGCAGTTCTTC. Translated: CASSRLREQNNEQFF.

V and J are TRBV6-1 and TRBJ2-1; 14 nucleotides match TRBD2. Unmatched junction bases numbered 4, after V lost 6 bases and J lost 3 bases. Germline values: CDR1 MNHNS, CDR2 SASEGT. This CDR3 is 16 amino acids long. Written as DNA, the CDR3 is TGTGCCAGCAGCTACGGACTAGCGGGGGGCTACAATGAGCAGTTCTTC. It yields the protein CASSYGLAGGYNEQFF.

This chain joins TRBV12-3 or TRBV12-4 and TRBJ1-6; maybe TRBD1 (5 bases). Trimming took 6 bases from V and 12 from J, leaving 18 bases between them. This CDR3 region has 14 residues. CDR3 region: CASSPVIGRGPLHF. The CDR3 DNA sequence: TGTGCCAGCAGCCCCGTTATCGGTAGGGGACCCCTCCACTTT.